The sequence of this T cell receptor (beta chain) was determined in a study of CD8 T cells in ankylosing spondylitis. Findings of the study overall: Clones tied to disease were said to be significantly enriched in matched ankylosing spondylitis synovial fluid.

This clonotype was seen many times. Its antigen is unidentified. Germline V CDR1 and CDR2: SGHRS, YFSETQ. The CDR3 length is 16 residues. V was trimmed by 0 bases and J by 3 bases, leaving 12 bases between them. TCRdb processed the 5' RACE reads anew with MiXCR; each CDR3 protein has one entry. The sample includes hundreds of thousands of distinct CDR3 sequences, around 19% of them seen just once. The sample was blood, either unsorted or a sorted T cell fraction (not recorded which). The rearrangement uses TRBV5-1 and TRBJ2-2, with D hard to call. This receptor was taken from a male donor with ankylosing spondylitis or in good health (not recorded which). The DNA for the CDR3 is TGCGCCAGCAGCTTGGATGGGTACCCTGACACCGGGGAGCTGTTTTTT. Protein: CASSLDGYPDTGELFF.